One and the same sample provided the 28 T cell receptor beta chains below, sequenced in a study of T cell repertoires in cytomegalovirus infection. TCRdb passed the reads through MiXCR, listing each CDR3 protein once. Among more than 650,000 distinct CDR3 sequences, roughly a third were seen once, and the ten largest hold 2.5% to 3.5%. The sequenced material came from PBMCs. The source is a human donor in good health (CMV status not recorded). Some clones in this sample may be carry-over from other donors' samples.

J is TRBJ1-5 and V is TRBV18, with TRBD1 matching over 9 bases. This CDR3 spans 15 amino acids. Looked up from germline, CDR1 is KGHSH and CDR2 is LQKENI. V dropped 4 bases and J dropped 5; count of bases not matched to a gene: 6. CDR3 bases: TGTGCCAGCTCACAGGACAGGGGTCAATATCAGCCCCAGCATTTT. Its protein is CASSQDRGQYQPQHF.

The chain has TRBV7-6 and TRBJ2-1; D could derive from TRBD1 or TRBD2 (7 bases each). The CDR3 totals 17 residues. V was pared by 2 bases and J by 4 bases, with 18 bases between. The germline V gene has CDR1 SGHVS and CDR2 FNYEAQ. CDR3 residues: CASSLIRGGSTYNEQFF. In nucleotides, the CDR3 is TGTGCCAGCAGCTTAATCAGGGGGGGGAGTACTTACAATGAGCAGTTCTTC.

To note about this clonotype: The final CDR3 position lacks the conserved phenylalanine or tryptophan, pointing to a likely read error. The rearrangement joins TRBV11-2 to TRBJ1-4, with TRBD1 matching over 7 bases. Germline CDR1 is SGHAT and CDR2 is FQNNGV. This CDR3 has 17 amino acids. V gave up 4 bases and J gave up 7 bases; unmatched junction bases: 15. The CDR3 is CASSSQAGTVFFEKLFL. CDR3 DNA sequence: TGTGCCAGCAGCTCCCAAGCCGGGACAGTCTTCTTTGAAAAACTGTTTTTG.

This clonotype has at least ten counts. The V and J genes are TRBV6-1 and TRBJ1-2, with D perhaps TRBD1 (5 bases). The germline V gene has CDR1 MNHNS and CDR2 SASEGT. V was cut by 7 bases and J by 3 bases, with 18 bases left in between. The CDR3 has 15 residues. CDR3 residues: CASTPGTRLYYGYTF. The CDR3 DNA follows: TGTGCCAGCACCCCCGGGACGCGGTTATACTATGGCTACACCTTC.

This rearrangement joins TRBV5-4 to TRBJ1-4; no reliable D call. The V gene lost 4 bases and the J gene lost 8 bases, with 18 bases spanning the gap. The CDR3 spans 15 residues. The germline gives CDR1 SGHNT, CDR2 YYREEE (reference sequence). The CDR3 spells CASSPGGLGREKLFF. In DNA, the CDR3 is TGTGCCAGCAGCCCGGGCGGGTTAGGAAGGGAAAAACTGTTTTTT.

This clonotype was found many times. The chain employs TRBV20-1 and TRBJ2-5, with D hard to call. V lost 3 bases and J 7 bases, leaving 21 bases between the germline ends. The CDR3 is made up of 15 amino acids. CDR1 is DFQATT, CDR2 SNEGSKA, per germline (reference sequence). The CDR3 reads CSASDRRTNYGTQYF. CDR3 DNA sequence: TGCAGTGCTAGTGATCGCAGGACCAACTATGGGACCCAGTACTTC.

This clonotype was counted a few times. The rearrangement links TRBV6-6 to TRBJ1-6; possibly TRBD1 for D (5 bases). The CDR3 has 15 amino acids. Germline assignment: CDR1 MNHNY and CDR2 SVGAGI (reference sequence). V shed 2 bases and J shed 5 bases, with 10 bases lying between them. The CDR3 DNA reads TGTGCCAGCAGTTACACCGGGACCAATAATTCACCCCTCCACTTT. It encodes CASSYTGTNNSPLHF.

Many counts were recorded for this clonotype. The chain employs TRBV7-6 and TRBJ1-6, with unresolved D. V was trimmed by 5 bases and J by 10 bases, leaving 12 bases between them. Germline V gene data show CDR1 as SGHVS and CDR2 as FNYEAQ. This CDR3 comprises 13 residues. The CDR3 here is CASSPQSGSPLHF. For the CDR3, the DNA is TGTGCCAGCAGCCCCCAATCCGGCTCACCCCTCCACTTT.

The chain combines TRBV7-7 with TRBJ2-1; D gene ambiguous. Germline V gives CDR1 SSHAT, CDR2 FNYEAQ (reference sequence). The CDR3 length is 12 residues. This CDR3 is CATPAGIDEQFF. The CDR3, as DNA: TGTGCGACACCCGCAGGTATCGATGAGCAGTTCTTC.

The genes are TRBV28 and TRBJ2-4, with 7 bases aligning to TRBD1. This CDR3 spans 13 amino acids. Germline V lookup: CDR1 MDHEN, CDR2 SYDVKM. Trimming cost V 3 bases and J 11 bases; bases outside gene matches: 7. The CDR3 sequence: CASSLDRPGLQYF. As DNA, the CDR3 is TGTGCCAGCAGTTTGGACAGGCCGGGGCTTCAGTACTTC.

This clonotype was picked up a small number of times. J is TRBJ1-4 and V is TRBV19; no reliable D call. The length of the CDR3 is 12 residues. From germline, CDR1 is LNHDA and CDR2 SQIVND (reference sequence). The V end lost 5 bases, the J end lost 10 bases, and 11 bases lay between the germline ends. The CDR3, as DNA: TGTGCCAGTAGTTCTGTGGGCCTAAAACTGTTTTTT. This translates into CASSSVGLKLFF.

Details on this clonotype: The junction departs from germline at one end; a sequencing error may be responsible. The CDR3 DNA is TGTGCCAGCAGTTTTGAGTCATGGGGCAAAAACATTAAGTACTTC. This sequence encodes CASSFESWGKNIKYF. The J gene is TRBJ2-4, the V gene TRBV12-3 or TRBV12-4, with TRBD1 as a possible D gene (5 bases). This CDR3 spans 15 amino acids.

The rearrangement uses TRBV6-8 and TRBJ2-2; tentatively, D is TRBD1 (6 bases). Trimming removed 8 bases from V and 7 bases from J, with 11 bases in between. The CDR3 runs to 12 residues. The germline gives CDR1 MNHGY, CDR2 SAAAGT. CDR3 region: CASAGVIGELFF. In DNA form, the CDR3 reads TGTGCCAGCGCAGGGGTTATCGGGGAGCTGTTTTTT.

This clonotype has at least ten counts. The genes are TRBV28 and TRBJ1-6, with 8 nucleotides matching TRBD1. CDR3 length: 15 residues. Losses at the gene ends were 3 bases for V and 5 bases for J; bases not matched to a gene: 3. The germline gives CDR1 MDHEN, CDR2 SYDVKM. CDR3 bases: TGTGCCAGCAGTTTTCACAGGGGGAATAATTCACCCCTCCACTTT. It is translated as CASSFHRGNNSPLHF. Complete variable domain (other parts from reference TRBV28 and TRBJ1-6): DVKVTQSSRYLVKRTGEKVFLECVQDMDHENMFWYRQDPGLGLRLIYFSYDVKMKEKGDIPEGYSVSREKKERFSLILESASTNQTSMYLCASSFHRGNNSPLHFGNGTRLTVT.

The sample holds a few counts of this clonotype. The rearrangement links TRBV15 to TRBJ1-6; D perhaps matches TRBD1 (5 bases). The germline V and J ends were trimmed by 4 bases and 10 bases, with 20 bases remaining between them. Per germline, CDR1 LNHNV and CDR2 YYDKDF (reference sequence). This CDR3 is 16 amino acids long. The CDR3 DNA reads as TGTGCCACCAGCAATCCCTCGGAGGGGAGTACATCACCCCTCCACTTT. This encodes CATSNPSEGSTSPLHF.

Details on this clonotype: This CDR3 is missing its conserved last phenylalanine or tryptophan, likely due to a read error. The rearrangement links TRBV7-2 to TRBJ2-3, with TRBD1 identical over 7 bases. V lost 5 bases to trimming and J lost 0 bases; unmatched junction nucleotides: 17. The germline CDR1 and CDR2 sequences are SGHTA and FQGNSA. CDR3 size: 19 residues. The CDR3 region is CASSRPGQCVVASTDTQYL. The CDR3 DNA reads TGTGCCAGCAGCCGCCCGGGACAGTGTGTGGTAGCTAGCACAGATACGCAGTATTTG.

This clonotype has a handful of counts. CDR3 bases: TGTGCCAGCAGTTCCCCAAAAGGGTCGGATAATTCACCCCTCCACTTT. Its translation is CASSSPKGSDNSPLHF. The gene calls are TRBV28 and TRBJ1-6; D gene uncertain. In germline, CDR1 is MDHEN, CDR2 SYDVKM. CDR3 length: 16 amino acids. Trimming removed 4 bases at V and 5 bases at J, with 15 bases between. The variable domain in full, completed from reference TRBV28 and TRBJ1-6, reads DVKVTQSSRYLVKRTGEKVFLECVQDMDHENMFWYRQDPGLGLRLIYFSYDVKMKEKGDIPEGYSVSREKKERFSLILESASTNQTSMYLCASSSPKGSDNSPLHFGNGTRLTVT.

V is TRBV28 and J is TRBJ2-6; 11 bases agree with TRBD1. The V segment lost 4 bases and the J segment 1 base; nucleotides outside the gene matches: 6. Germline values: CDR1 MDHEN, CDR2 SYDVKM. CDR3 size: 18 residues. CDR3 bases: TGTGCCAGCAGTTCCCGGACAGGGGGCACGTCTGGGGCCAACGTCCTGACTTTC. It is translated as CASSSRTGGTSGANVLTF.

This clonotype was counted a few times. The chain has TRBV28 and TRBJ2-7; D not certain. The CDR3 contains 12 residues. V lost 4 bases to trimming and J lost 3 bases, with 7 bases between them. Germline V gene lookup returns CDR1 MDHEN and CDR2 SYDVKM. CDR3 DNA: TGTGCCAGCAGTTCCCAGATCTACGAGCAGTACTTC. Its translation: CASSSQIYEQYF.

This chain connects TRBV5-4 to TRBJ1-2; 10 nucleotides match TRBD1. With 0 bases clipped from V and 7 bases from J, the junction kept 9 bases outside the gene matches. The CDR3 extends over 16 amino acids. Germline CDR1 reads SGHNT; CDR2 reads YYREEE (reference sequence). The chain's CDR3 is CASSLGPGQGERGYTF. The CDR3 DNA follows: TGTGCCAGCAGCTTGGGCCCCGGACAGGGGGAACGTGGCTACACCTTC.

In DNA, the CDR3 is TGTGCCAGCAGTGTAGGAGGGAACTATGGCTACACCTTC. It encodes CASSVGGNYGYTF. The chain couples TRBV2 to TRBJ1-2; D is uncertain. The CDR3 runs to 13 residues. V lost 4 bases to trimming and J lost 2 bases, with 8 bases between them. Germline V gives CDR1 SNHLY, CDR2 FYNNEI.

The V and J genes are TRBV24-1 and TRBJ2-2, with D possibly TRBD1 on 5 matching bases. This CDR3 is built from 14 residues. Trimming took 7 bases from V and 0 from J, leaving 8 bases between them. Germline lookup yields CDR1 KGHDR and CDR2 SFDVKD. This CDR3 is CATRGRANTGELFF. In nucleotides, the CDR3 is TGTGCCACCAGGGGCAGGGCGAACACCGGGGAGCTGTTTTTT.

This clonotype occurred a few times. The chain has TRBV6-1 and TRBJ1-4, with TRBD1 matching 10 bases. The CDR3 contains 14 residues. V was pared by 6 bases and J by 6 bases, with 4 bases of the junction left unmatched. Germline values: CDR1 MNHNS, CDR2 SASEGT. CDR3 DNA sequence: TGTGCCAGCAGATTGACAGGGGGCGATGAAAAACTGTTTTTT. Amino acids: CASRLTGGDEKLFF.

In its sample, this clonotype was seen many times. This chain joins TRBV7-2 and TRBJ1-5; the D gene is possibly TRBD1 (6 bases). This CDR3 is built from 14 residues. Trimming left V 4 bases short and J 4 bases short, with 11 bases between. Germline V gene data show CDR1 as SGHTA and CDR2 as FQGNSA. This chain's CDR3 is CASSSPQGNQPQHF. The CDR3 bases are TGTGCCAGCAGCTCGCCACAGGGAAATCAGCCCCAGCATTTT.

This clonotype turned up a few times. The V call is TRBV20-1, the J call TRBJ1-1; D gene uncertain. V was cut by 2 bases and J by 4 bases, with 11 bases left in between. Looked up from germline, CDR1 is DFQATT and CDR2 is SNEGSKA (reference sequence). CDR3 length: 13 residues. The CDR3 region has the DNA TGCAGTGCTAGAAGTCAAGGAACCACTGAAGCTTTCTTT. It encodes CSARSQGTTEAFF.

In this sample, this clonotype turned up a few times. The chain links TRBV27 to TRBJ1-3; D gene ambiguous. Germline V gives CDR1 MNHEY, CDR2 SMNVEV (reference sequence). The length of the CDR3 is 14 residues. The germline V and J ends were trimmed by 3 bases and 4 bases, with 10 bases remaining between them. As DNA, the CDR3 is TGTGCCAGCAGTTTGAGGGTCGGCGGAAACACCATATATTTT. Encoded protein: CASSLRVGGNTIYF.

V usage is TRBV7-3 and J usage is TRBJ2-7; weak D call: TRBD2 (6 bases). V gave up 5 bases and J gave up 6 bases, with 20 bases separating them. CDR1 is SGHTA, CDR2 FQGTGA, per germline. The CDR3 is made up of 15 amino acids. DNA for the CDR3: TGTGCCAGCAGCCAGGGAGAGCGGGCGGGATCCGAGCAGTACTTC. Translation: CASSQGERAGSEQYF.

J is TRBJ1-1 and V is TRBV6-2 or TRBV6-3; D remains unclear. Trimming pared 0 bases from V and 2 bases from J, leaving 13 bases between. The CDR3 has 16 residues. Germline loops: CDR1 MNHEY, CDR2 SVGEGT. The CDR3 is CASSYSLLRVNTEAFF. Here the CDR3 DNA reads TGTGCCAGCAGTTACTCTCTCCTTCGGGTTAACACTGAAGCTTTCTTT.